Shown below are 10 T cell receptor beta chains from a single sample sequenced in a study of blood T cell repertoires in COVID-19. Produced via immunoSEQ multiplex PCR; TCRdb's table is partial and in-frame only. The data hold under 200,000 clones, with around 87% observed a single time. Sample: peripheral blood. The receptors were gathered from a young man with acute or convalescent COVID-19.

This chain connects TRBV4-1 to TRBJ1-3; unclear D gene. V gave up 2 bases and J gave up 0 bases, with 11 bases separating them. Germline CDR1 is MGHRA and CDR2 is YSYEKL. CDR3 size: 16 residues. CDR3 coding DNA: TGCGCCAGCAGCCAACCACCACAGACCTCTGGAAACACCATATATTTT. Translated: CASSQPPQTSGNTIYF.

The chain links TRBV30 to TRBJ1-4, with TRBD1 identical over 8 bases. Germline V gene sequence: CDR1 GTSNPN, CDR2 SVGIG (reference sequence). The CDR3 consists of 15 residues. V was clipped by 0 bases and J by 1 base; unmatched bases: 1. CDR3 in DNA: TGTGCCTGGAGTGTACAGGGGGGAACTAATGAAAAACTGTTTTTT. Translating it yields CAWSVQGGTNEKLFF.

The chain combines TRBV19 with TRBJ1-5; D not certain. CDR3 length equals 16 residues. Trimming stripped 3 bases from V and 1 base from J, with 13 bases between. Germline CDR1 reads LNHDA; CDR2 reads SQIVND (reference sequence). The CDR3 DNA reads TGTGCCAGTAGTATGTCGCGGGCTAGGAGCAATCAGCCCCAGCATTTT. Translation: CASSMSRARSNQPQHF.

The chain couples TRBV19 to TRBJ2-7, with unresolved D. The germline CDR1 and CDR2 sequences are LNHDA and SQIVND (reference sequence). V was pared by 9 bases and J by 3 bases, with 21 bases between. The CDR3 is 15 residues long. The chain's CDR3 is CAREHRNQKYYEQYV. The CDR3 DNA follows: TGTGCCAGGGAACACAGAAACCAAAAATACTACGAGCAGTACGTC.

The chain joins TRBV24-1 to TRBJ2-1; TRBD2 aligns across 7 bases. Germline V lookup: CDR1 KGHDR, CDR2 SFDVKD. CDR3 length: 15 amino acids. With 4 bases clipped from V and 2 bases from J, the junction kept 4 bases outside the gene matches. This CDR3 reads CATSDPRGAYNEQFF. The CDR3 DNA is TGTGCCACCAGTGACCCTCGGGGGGCCTACAATGAGCAGTTCTTC.

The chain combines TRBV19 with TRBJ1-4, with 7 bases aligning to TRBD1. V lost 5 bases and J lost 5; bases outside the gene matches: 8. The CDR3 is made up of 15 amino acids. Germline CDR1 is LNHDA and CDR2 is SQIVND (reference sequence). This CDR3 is CASSPRQGRNEKLFF. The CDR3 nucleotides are TGTGCCAGTAGTCCGAGACAGGGACGGAATGAAAAACTGTTTTTT.

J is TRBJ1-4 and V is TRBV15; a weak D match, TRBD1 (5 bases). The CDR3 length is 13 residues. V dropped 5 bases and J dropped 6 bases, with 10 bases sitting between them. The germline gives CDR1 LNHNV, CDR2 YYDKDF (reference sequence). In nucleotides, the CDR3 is TGTGCCACCAGCGGCAGGGCGGATGAAAAACTGTTTTTT. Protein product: CATSGRADEKLFF.

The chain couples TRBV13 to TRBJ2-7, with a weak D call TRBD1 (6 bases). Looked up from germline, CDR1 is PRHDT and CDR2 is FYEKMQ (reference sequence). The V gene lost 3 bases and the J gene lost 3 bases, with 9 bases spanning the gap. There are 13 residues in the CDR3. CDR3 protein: CASSLGQSYEQYV. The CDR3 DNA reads TGTGCCAGCAGCTTGGGACAAAGCTACGAGCAGTACGTC.

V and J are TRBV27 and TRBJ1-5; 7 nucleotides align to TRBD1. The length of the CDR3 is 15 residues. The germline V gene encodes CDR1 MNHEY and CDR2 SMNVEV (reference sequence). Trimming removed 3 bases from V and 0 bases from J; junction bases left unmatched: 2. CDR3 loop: CASSFRQGSNQPQHF. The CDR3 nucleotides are TGTGCCAGCAGTTTTAGACAGGGTAGCAATCAGCCCCAGCATTTT.

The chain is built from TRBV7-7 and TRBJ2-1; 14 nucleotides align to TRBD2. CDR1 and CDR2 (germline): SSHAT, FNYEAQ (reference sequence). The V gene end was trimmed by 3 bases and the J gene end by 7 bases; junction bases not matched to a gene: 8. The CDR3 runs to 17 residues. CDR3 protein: CASSLGTSGGLRNEQFF. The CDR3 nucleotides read TGTGCCAGCAGCTTGGGGACTAGCGGGGGTTTGAGGAATGAGCAGTTCTTC.